The T cell receptor beta chain under discussion was sequenced for a study of blood T cell repertoires in COVID-19 (dated by TCRdb to 2020 to 2021). The study in broad terms: The collaborator samples originated in the United States, Italy and Spain and spanned the acute and convalescent phases of COVID-19. The material from the prospective study consisted of cDNA or gDNA derived from T cells, B-cell-depleted T cells, or PBMCs. The dataset comprised deeply sampled blood TCRbeta repertoires from subjects exposed to, actively infected with, or recovered from COVID-19. The repertoires were released in a freely available public database meant as a resource for research on the immune response to SARS-CoV-2. The samples were drawn from the first 160 participants of the ongoing ImmuneRACE study and from more than 1,000 subjects provided by 6 global collaborators. A de-identified subject ID, COVID-19 status, age in years and sex were almost always included in the sample metadata. HLA class I and class II types, where available, came from metadata supplied by the sample provider rather than from assay-based typing. Points the paper makes about the study in general: Clinical and demographic metadata were provided uncurated, with the amount varying by source and participant.

TCRbeta CDR3 regions were amplified from genomic DNA using the immunoSEQ Assay, a bias-controlled multiplex PCR. Processing in the source paper ran as follows. The number of nucleated cells in each sample was estimated from the amplification of reference gene primers within the assay. To quantify the absolute abundance of each unique TCRbeta CDR3 rearrangement, sequence reads were collapsed and filtered. For each sample, productive Simpson clonality was calculated by taking the square root of Simpson's diversity index across productive rearrangements. TCRdb's version of the immuneACCESS table is confined to in-frame rearrangements and falls short of the full clone set. An unresolved V gene accounts for under half of the shortfall where checked; the remainder is of unknown origin. The DNA was the basis for D and trimming; V, J and clone size are from that table. This sample has 85,000 to 90,000 clones in its table, and roughly 88% of those were observed once. The leading ten clones occupy 20% to 30% of the sample.

Collaborating institutions collected whole blood in K2EDTA tubes following their own protocols. For TCRbeta analysis, collaborators shipped samples in one of three forms: frozen whole blood, isolated PBMCs, or DNA extracted from either of those sample types. The cysteine opens and the phenylalanine closes a CDR3 of 12 amino acids. The retained sequence is limited to the CDR3, 36 bases, with the frame set at the first base. V is reduced by 3 bases and J by 5 bases, leaving a spacing of 6 bases between them. For CDR1 and CDR2, the germline V gene (reference sequence) lists MNHEY and SMNVEV. On this clone itself: It has no known antigen specificity. No base qualities exist here, and no much larger clone lies one base off it.

The TCR comes from a human donor in a cohort sampled during active COVID-19. The receptor chain draws on TRBV27 and TRBJ2-3; D gene: possibly TRBD1, on 6 matching bases. Sequenced input: peripheral blood. The CDR3 region has the sequence CASSFRGDTQYF. DNA sequence: TGTGCCAGCAGTTTCAGGGGAGATACGCAGTATTTT.